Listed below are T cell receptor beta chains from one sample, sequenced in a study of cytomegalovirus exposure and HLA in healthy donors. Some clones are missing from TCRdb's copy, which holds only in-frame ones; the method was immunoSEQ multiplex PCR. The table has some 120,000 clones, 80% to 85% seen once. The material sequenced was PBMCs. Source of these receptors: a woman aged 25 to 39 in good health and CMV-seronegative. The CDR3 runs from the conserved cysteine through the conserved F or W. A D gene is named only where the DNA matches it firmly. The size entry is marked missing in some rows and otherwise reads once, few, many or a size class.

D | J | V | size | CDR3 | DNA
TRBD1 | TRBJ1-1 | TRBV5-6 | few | CASSLGTGFGPMNTEAFF | TGTGCCAGCAGCTTAGGGACAGGGTTCGGCCCCATGAACACTGAAGCTTTCTTT
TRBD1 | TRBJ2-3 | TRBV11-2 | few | CASSPNRDRREYF | TGTGCCAGCAGCCCCAACCGGGACAGGAGGGAGTATTTT
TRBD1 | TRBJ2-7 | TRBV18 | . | CASSPPRGGASGEQYF | TGTGCCAGCTCACCACCTAGAGGGGGCGCTTCCGGAGAGCAGTACTTC
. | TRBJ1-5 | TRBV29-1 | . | CSVSQGGNQPQHF | TGCAGCGTTAGTCAGGGTGGTAATCAGCCCCAGCATTTT
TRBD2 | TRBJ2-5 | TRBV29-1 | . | CSVERGFRGGRLKTQYF | TGCAGCGTTGAAAGGGGGTTTAGGGGCGGGAGGTTGAAGACCCAGTACTTC
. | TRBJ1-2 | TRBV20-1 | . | CSARVGLGYTF | TGCAGTGCTAGGGTTGGGCTTGGCTACACCTTC
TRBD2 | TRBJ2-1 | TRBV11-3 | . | CASSLDRPGEGRQFF | TGTGCCAGCAGCTTAGATCGGCCCGGGGAGGGAAGGCAGTTCTTC
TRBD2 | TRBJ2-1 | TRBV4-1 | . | CASSQDLAGNRNEQFF | TGCGCCAGCAGCCAAGATCTAGCGGGAAATAGGAATGAGCAGTTCTTC
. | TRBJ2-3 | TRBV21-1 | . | CASSKRSQGLKDTQYF | TGTGCCAGCAGCAAACGATCCCAGGGACTAAAGGATACGCAGTATTTT
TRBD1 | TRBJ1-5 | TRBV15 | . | CATSRDMEKGGMNQPQHF | TGTGCCACCAGCAGAGATATGGAGAAAGGGGGCATGAATCAGCCCCAGCATTTT
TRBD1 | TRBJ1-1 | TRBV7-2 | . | CASSLVRTGNMNTEAFF | TGTGCCAGCAGCTTAGTGAGGACAGGGAACATGAACACTGAAGCTTTCTTT
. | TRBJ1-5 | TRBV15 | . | CATSRDKEGARPQHF | TGTGCCACCAGCAGAGATAAAGAAGGGGCGCGGCCCCAGCATTTT
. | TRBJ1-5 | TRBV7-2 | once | CASSSQGTSNQPQHF | TGTGCCAGCAGCTCACAGGGTACGAGCAATCAGCCCCAGCATTTT
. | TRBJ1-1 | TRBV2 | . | CASSGDSPNTEAFF | TGTGCCAGCAGTGGCGACAGCCCGAACACTGAAGCTTTCTTT
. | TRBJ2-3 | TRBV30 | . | CAWTPLSNPDTQYF | TGTGCCTGGACGCCGTTGAGTAACCCAGATACGCAGTATTTT
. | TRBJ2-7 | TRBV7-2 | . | CASSLDTTSQYF | TGTGCCAGCAGCTTGGACACTACGTCGCAGTACTTC
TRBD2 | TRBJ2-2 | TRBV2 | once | CATTSGRMTGELFF | TGTGCCACCACTAGCGGGAGGATGACCGGGGAGCTGTTTTTT